A selection of T cell receptor beta chains follows, all from one sample in a study of CD8 T cells in Susac syndrome. TCRdb reanalysed the immunoSEQ multiplex PCR reads using MiXCR and keeps one entry per CDR3 protein. Of some 110,000 distinct CDR3 sequences in the sample, approximately 94% are singletons; the top ten hold about 0.41%. The specimen was CD8+ T cells from PBMCs. These receptors originate from a human donor with Susac syndrome. Both conserved end residues are trimmed from each CDR3.

V gene	CDR3 protein
TRBV9	ASSVENSFSGYT
TRBV5-6	ASSLTYEQF
TRBV19	ASSFGLNNEQF
TRBV9	ASSLAGGSNHEQY
TRBV27	ASSPRGPGNQPQH
TRBV19	ASSISQDLTEAF
TRBV27	ASSFGQGSHYGYT
TRBV3-1	ASTPNRTGGDRGH
TRBV29-1	SVELFTGMEQF
TRBV4-3	ASSQGTGGYQPQH
TRBV21-1	ASSNEQYQETQY
TRBV25-1	ASSLPGTGNGYT
TRBV5-1	ASSLAAGRADTQY
TRBV3-1	ASSLPGQIYEQY
TRBV6-5	ASSSGGNYGYT
TRBV4-3	ASSQGQGLSYEQY
TRBV24-1	ATSDPATPEQY
TRBV29-1	SVPGPSTDTQY
TRBV7-2	ASSSRSQGRSYNEQF
TRBV29-1	SVAGETYNEQF
TRBV4-1	ASSRGQNYEQY
TRBV20-1	SVSGETDYNEQF
TRBV3-1	ASSQETTRGETQY
TRBV27	ASSPQGNGDIQY
TRBV5-1	ASRSLGSDEQY
TRBV12-3/TRBV12-4	ASSLGLLGSYNEQF
TRBV29-1	SVEDRRVASSYNEQF